Below are 24 T cell receptor beta chains sequenced from a single sample in a study of OX40 agonist ivuxolimab in advanced cancers. Library prep was done by the immunoSEQ multiplex PCR assay. Sourced from immuneACCESS, this table was stored by TCRdb with only in-frame sequences that have V and J called. A share of the clones is absent; for the studies checked, an unresolved V gene accounts for under half, and the remainder has no known explanation. This sample gives about 70,000 clones in total; 80% to 85% of them show up just once. Over 6.5% of the sample is taken by the ten largest. The specimen was CD4+ or CD8+ T cells sorted from blood, collected in a trial of the OX40 agonist ivuxolimab. These receptors came from an adult with an advanced solid tumor such as melanoma, head and neck, liver or kidney cancer.

The chain links TRBV19 to TRBJ2-5, with 10 bases matching TRBD2. The CDR3 is 17 amino acids. V dropped 1 base and J dropped 11; count of bases not matched to a gene: 16. Germline V CDR1 and CDR2: LNHDA, SQIVND (reference sequence). The DNA for the CDR3 is TGTGCCAGTAGTATAGCCGCGGGGCTAGCGGGAGTTGAAGAGCAGTACTTC. Translating gives CASSIAAGLAGVEEQYF.

The J gene is TRBJ2-5, the V gene TRBV12-5; 11 positions match TRBD1. Per the germline V gene, CDR1 is LGHNT and CDR2 is FRNRAP. V lost 9 bases to trimming and J lost 5 bases; unmatched junction nucleotides: 5. This CDR3 region has 13 residues. In nucleotides, the CDR3 is TGTGCTAGCGGGGACAGGGGGGCTGAGACCCAGTACTTC. Residues: CASGDRGAETQYF.

J is TRBJ1-2 and V is TRBV28; D is unclear. This CDR3 comprises 13 residues. Trimming cost V 3 bases and J 8 bases, with 13 bases left between them. In germline, CDR1 is MDHEN, CDR2 SYDVKM. The CDR3 reads CASSLTLSGGYTF. The CDR3 bases are TGTGCCAGCAGTTTGACCCTAAGCGGGGGCTACACCTTC.

The chain is built from TRBV27 and TRBJ2-1; the D is unclear. V was cut by 5 bases and J by 4 bases, with 15 bases left in between. The CDR3 is 15 amino acids. Germline lookup yields CDR1 MNHEY and CDR2 SMNVEV (reference sequence). CDR3 DNA sequence: TGTGCCAGCAGTCTTCGACCTGGAAATTACAATGAGCAGTTCTTC. Amino acid sequence: CASSLRPGNYNEQFF.

This clone appeared once. The V gene is TRBV4-1, the J gene TRBJ2-1; TRBD2 aligns across 7 bases. V shed 0 bases and J 2 bases; nucleotides not matched to a gene: 4. There are 16 residues in the CDR3. In germline, CDR1 is MGHRA, CDR2 YSYEKL. CDR3 nucleotides: TGCGCCAGCAGCCAAGAGACGACTAGCCCCTACAATGAGCAGTTCTTC. Its translation is CASSQETTSPYNEQFF.

The gene calls are TRBV2 and TRBJ2-7; 9 positions agree with TRBD1. CDR3 length equals 12 residues. J was trimmed by 3 bases and V by 10 bases; bases with no gene match: 4. Germline-derived CDR1 and CDR2 are SNHLY and FYNNEI. CDR3 DNA sequence: TGTGCCAACCGGGGACAGGGCTACGAGCAGTACGTC. Translation: CANRGQGYEQYV.

This CDR3 is CASTSGGANVLTF. CDR3 DNA: TGTGCCAGCACGAGTGGTGGGGCCAACGTCCTGACTTTC. This chain connects TRBV28 to TRBJ2-6; D is unresolved. Trimming took 7 bases from V and 3 from J, leaving 7 bases between them. This CDR3 has 13 residues. Germline CDR1 and CDR2: MDHEN and SYDVKM.

The chain couples TRBV11-2 to TRBJ1-2; D unclear. CDR3 length: 14 amino acids. The V gene lost 4 bases and the J gene lost 4 bases, with 13 bases spanning the gap. Germline V gene lookup returns CDR1 SGHAT and CDR2 FQNNGV. The CDR3 bases are TGTGCCAGCAGCTCTCTAGCGGGCGTCTATGGCTACACCTTC. Translated, it gives CASSSLAGVYGYTF.

The rearrangement links TRBV18 to TRBJ2-6; 8 bases are shared with TRBD2. Trimming took 3 bases from V and 0 from J; bases not matched to a gene: 7. The CDR3 sequence is 18 residues long. Germline lookup yields CDR1 KGHSH and CDR2 LQKENI. In DNA, the CDR3 is TGTGCCAGCTCACCTCGGGGGGGAGATCTCTCTGGGGCCAACGTCCTGACTTTC. It translates to CASSPRGGDLSGANVLTF.

The chain combines TRBV21-1 with TRBJ2-7; TRBD2, the D gene given by the table, was not confirmed from the DNA. TRBV21-1 is given as a pseudogene. This CDR3 has 15 amino acids. The CDR3 reads CASSKGRGGVNEQYV. The CDR3 DNA sequence: TGTGCCAGCAGCAAAGGGCGGGGGGGAGTAAACGAGCAGTACGTC.

Written as DNA, the CDR3 is TGTGCCAGAAGCTTAAGTATTGGCTATGGCTACACCTTC. As protein: CARSLSIGYGYTF. The chain combines TRBV5-3 with TRBJ1-2; no clear D gene. TRBV5-3 counts as an open reading frame of uncertain function. There are 13 residues in the CDR3. V was trimmed by 2 bases and J by 4 bases, leaving 9 bases between them.

V and J are TRBV7-9 and TRBJ1-1; D is perhaps TRBD1 (5 bases). The V end lost 7 bases, the J end lost 4 bases, and 13 bases lay between the germline ends. CDR1 SEHNR and CDR2 FQNEAQ come from the germline V gene (reference sequence). The CDR3 has 13 amino acids. The CDR3 is CASKPQATTEAFF. The DNA of the CDR3 is TGTGCCAGCAAGCCACAGGCGACCACTGAAGCTTTCTTT.

This chain links TRBV14 with TRBJ2-7; 9 nucleotides agree with TRBD2. This CDR3 is built from 13 residues. Germline lookup yields CDR1 SGHDN and CDR2 FVKESK. The V segment lost 2 bases and the J segment 7 bases; nucleotides outside the gene matches: 3. CDR3 nucleotide sequence: TGTGCCAGCAGCCAATACCTAGCGGGGGAGCAGTACTTC. Protein sequence: CASSQYLAGEQYF.

The V gene is TRBV18, the J gene TRBJ2-2; possible D gene TRBD2, 6 bases. V was clipped by 3 bases and J by 6 bases, with 17 bases between them. The germline V gene encodes CDR1 KGHSH and CDR2 LQKENI. The CDR3 has 16 residues. The CDR3 reads CASSPGYGGAAGELFF. The CDR3 nucleotides are TGTGCCAGCTCACCGGGCTACGGCGGGGCGGCCGGGGAGCTGTTTTTT.

V gene TRBV23-1 combines with J gene TRBJ2-4, with D tentatively TRBD2 (6 bases). TRBV23-1 is treated as an ORF (open reading frame) with a function not yet certain. This CDR3 region has 14 residues. Trimming left V 4 bases short and J 8 bases short, with 15 bases between. The CDR3 bases are TGCGCCAGCAGTCCCCGCAGCCGCGGGGACATTCAGTACTTC. It is translated as CASSPRSRGDIQYF.

This clone was seen once. The CDR3 nucleotides are TGTGCCAGCAGTGATTGGGCTAGCACAGATACGCAGTATTTT. It translates to CASSDWASTDTQYF. V is TRBV6-1 and J is TRBJ2-3; D remains unclear. V gave up 3 bases and J gave up 0 bases, with 7 bases separating them. Germline V lookup: CDR1 MNHNS, CDR2 SASEGT. The CDR3 sequence is 14 residues long.

This chain connects TRBV25-1 to TRBJ2-3; D call uncertain. V lost 4 bases, J lost 6 bases, and 2 bases lay in between. CDR1 and CDR2 (germline): MGHDK, SYGVNS. This CDR3 region has 10 residues. The CDR3 DNA reads TGTGCCAGCAGTGGGGATACGCAGTATTTT. Amino acids: CASSGDTQYF.

By sample share, this clone is medium-sized (0.01 to 0.1%). The chain is built from TRBV7-2 and TRBJ2-3; D not resolved. The V and J ends lost 2 bases and 2 bases respectively, with 8 bases between them. CDR3 length equals 14 residues. Germline V CDR1 and CDR2: SGHTA, FQGNSA. CDR3 DNA: TGTGCCAGCAGCTTACTTGGAATCACAGATACGCAGTATTTT. Translated: CASSLLGITDTQYF.

V gene TRBV5-1 combines with J gene TRBJ1-5, with D tentatively TRBD1 (6 bases). CDR1 and CDR2 (germline): SGHRS, YFSETQ. The V end lost 0 bases, the J end lost 4 bases, and 14 bases lay between the germline ends. The CDR3 is 16 residues long. The CDR3 reads CASSLGTQGGNQPQHF. DNA for the CDR3: TGCGCCAGCAGCTTGGGAACACAGGGAGGAAATCAGCCCCAGCATTTT.

This chain links TRBV7-2 with TRBJ2-5, with 9 positions matching TRBD2. The CDR3 has 15 amino acids. Trimming cost V 5 bases and J 5 bases; bases outside gene matches: 9. Germline values: CDR1 SGHTA, CDR2 FQGNSA. In DNA form, the CDR3 reads TGTGCCAGCAGCGCCGTAGCGGGAGAGGGGGAGACCCAGTACTTC. This gives the protein CASSAVAGEGETQYF.

This clone was observed a few times. The chain joins TRBV28 to TRBJ2-7; 11 bases match TRBD2. This CDR3 is 16 amino acids long. Germline V lookup: CDR1 MDHEN, CDR2 SYDVKM. V was pared by 6 bases and J by 3 bases, with 10 bases of the junction left unmatched. In DNA, the CDR3 is TGTGCCAGCAGAAAACTCGGGACTAGCGGAGTCTACGAGCAGTACTTC. Its translation: CASRKLGTSGVYEQYF.

The V gene is TRBV5-4, the J gene TRBJ2-4, with 11 bases identical to TRBD1. The ends lost 4 bases at V and 5 bases at J; junction bases unmatched: 2. The germline V gene has CDR1 SGHNT and CDR2 YYREEE (reference sequence). CDR3 size: 14 residues. In DNA, the CDR3 is TGTGCCAGCAGCCGGGGACAGGGGGAAAACATTCAGTACTTC. This translates into CASSRGQGENIQYF.

The chain joins TRBV5-1 to TRBJ2-4, with 9 positions matching TRBD1. The J segment lost 3 bases and the V segment lost 3 bases, leaving 7 bases of the junction unmatched. This CDR3 has 16 residues. The germline V gene has CDR1 SGHRS and CDR2 YFSETQ. The CDR3 sequence: CASSSGTGSVKNIQYF. The CDR3 nucleotides are TGCGCCAGCAGCTCAGGGACAGGGAGTGTCAAAAACATTCAGTACTTC.

V and J are TRBV29-1 and TRBJ2-1; D unclear. The germline gives CDR1 SQVTM, CDR2 ANQGSEA. The CDR3 spans 12 residues. Trimming shortened V by 8 bases and J by 8 bases, and 16 bases separated the two germline ends. The CDR3 sequence: CSSNAGNDEQFF. Here the CDR3 DNA reads TGCAGCTCAAATGCAGGTAACGATGAGCAGTTCTTC.